Below, 25 T cell receptor beta chains from the same sample are listed, as sequenced in a study of regulatory and conventional T cells in RAG deficiency. Libraries were prepared by immunoSEQ multiplex PCR; TCRdb keeps only in-frame clonotypes and omits some of them. The sample lists around 30,000 clones, approximately 89% occurring once. These data were also reused for a study on regulatory T cells. That work adds: Amplification used 52 TRBV primers and 13 TRBJ primers.

The sequenced sample was CD8+ T cells sorted from blood. These receptors all come from a human donor in good health.

The rearrangement links TRBV27 to TRBJ2-2; D is unresolved. Trimming stripped 2 bases from V and 4 bases from J, with 5 bases between. The CDR3 has 13 residues. Per germline, CDR1 MNHEY and CDR2 SMNVEV (reference sequence). CDR3 coding DNA: TGTGCCAGCAGTTTAACGTTCACCGGGGAGCTGTTTTTT. It translates to CASSLTFTGELFF.

This clone was counted a single time. The chain couples TRBV27 to TRBJ2-3, with 7 bases fitting TRBD1. The CDR3 spans 16 residues. V trimming: 5 bases; J trimming: 2 bases; junction bases outside the gene matches: 10. CDR1 and CDR2 from the germline V gene are MNHEY and SMNVEV (reference sequence). CDR3 residues: CASSPLTGSVTDTQYF. DNA of the CDR3: TGTGCCAGCAGTCCACTGACAGGGTCGGTCACAGATACGCAGTATTTT.

This sequence joins TRBV9 and TRBJ1-4; the D is unclear. Between the trimmed V and J ends, which lost 0 bases and 2 bases, there was a span of 2 bases. The CDR3 covers 13 residues. Germline CDR1 reads SGDLS; CDR2 reads YYNGEE. CDR3 residues: CASSVDTNEKLFF. In DNA, the CDR3 is TGTGCCAGCAGCGTAGACACTAATGAAAAACTGTTTTTT.

The chain employs TRBV15 and TRBJ1-5; D is unresolved. CDR3 length: 17 amino acids. Germline V gene sequence: CDR1 LNHNV, CDR2 YYDKDF (reference sequence). V was shortened by 0 bases and J by 5 bases, with 17 bases between the two germline ends. CDR3 nucleotides: TGTGCCACCAGCAGAGATTGGCGCTCCCGTCGGGATCAGCCCCAGCATTTT. This encodes CATSRDWRSRRDQPQHF.

This clone was picked up one time. The chain uses TRBV11-2 and TRBJ1-1; 7 bases line up with TRBD1. Germline V gives CDR1 SGHAT, CDR2 FQNNGV. The CDR3 consists of 15 residues. V gave up 1 base and J gave up 5 bases; unmatched junction bases: 7. The CDR3 loop reads CASSLGRGLYTEAFF. The CDR3 nucleotides are TGTGCCAGCAGCTTAGGGAGGGGGCTATATACTGAAGCTTTCTTT.

The V and J genes are TRBV29-1 and TRBJ2-7, with D possibly being TRBD1 or TRBD2 (5 bases each). The V end was cut by 4 bases, the J end by 1 base, with 8 bases between. The CDR3 has 12 amino acids. Germline CDR1 and CDR2: SQVTM and ANQGSEA. Here the CDR3 DNA reads TGCAGCGTTGCTGGGGGTTCCTACGAGCAGTACTTC. Protein product: CSVAGGSYEQYF.

The CDR3 here is CASSASLMSTDTQYF. Written as DNA, the CDR3 is TGTGCCAGCAGTGCTAGCCTCATGAGCACAGATACGCAGTATTTT. The rearrangement uses TRBV6-4 and TRBJ2-3; possibly TRBD2 for D (5 bases). From germline, CDR1 is MRHNA and CDR2 SNTAGT. The CDR3 is 15 amino acids. Trimming took off 4 bases at V and 0 bases at J, with 11 bases between the two ends.

This clone was recorded a few times. The rearrangement uses TRBV27 and TRBJ2-7, with D perhaps assigned TRBD1 or TRBD2 (5 bases each). CDR3 length equals 13 residues. Trimming removed 5 bases from V and 3 bases from J, with 11 bases in between. Germline assignment: CDR1 MNHEY and CDR2 SMNVEV (reference sequence). The CDR3 loop reads CASSPGRGYEQYF. In DNA, the CDR3 is TGTGCCAGCAGTCCAGGGAGAGGCTACGAGCAGTACTTC.

The chain recombines TRBV7-3 with TRBJ1-2; 10 positions agree with TRBD1. V shed 0 bases, J shed 3 bases, and the junction held 7 bases outside the gene matches. This CDR3 is built from 17 residues. Germline V CDR1 and CDR2: SGHTA, FQGTGA. The CDR3 here is CASSLTADRGPDYGYTF. As DNA, the CDR3 is TGTGCCAGCAGCTTAACGGCCGACAGGGGGCCCGACTATGGCTACACCTTC.

CDR3 protein: CASSLQGLAGSSYEQYF. DNA for the CDR3: TGTGCCAGCAGCTTACAAGGACTAGCCGGGTCCTCCTACGAGCAGTACTTC. V and J are TRBV7-8 and TRBJ2-7, with 8 bases aligning to TRBD2. CDR1 is SGHVS and CDR2 is FQNEAQ in the germline V gene. Trimming at V came to 2 bases and at J to 0 bases, leaving 9 bases not matched to a gene. The CDR3 extends over 17 amino acids. Based on the CDR3 plus reference TRBV7-8 and TRBJ2-7, the full variable domain is GAGVSQSPRYKVAKRGQDVALRCDPISGHVSLFWYQQALGQGPEFLTYFQNEAQLDKSGLPSDRFFAERPEGSVSTLKIQRTQQEDSAVYLCASSLQGLAGSSYEQYFGPGTRLTVT.

This chain links TRBV11-2 with TRBJ1-2; D is possibly TRBD1 (5 bases). This CDR3 comprises 13 residues. Trimming shortened V by 5 bases and J by 4 bases, and 11 bases separated the two germline ends. Germline assignment: CDR1 SGHAT and CDR2 FQNNGV. The CDR3 spells CASSPGRSYGYTF. In nucleotides, the CDR3 is TGTGCCAGCAGCCCGGGACGGAGCTATGGCTACACCTTC. The complete variable domain, with remaining parts taken from reference TRBV11-2 and TRBJ1-2, reads EAGVAQSPRYKIIEKRQSVAFWCNPISGHATLYWYQQILGQGPKLLIQFQNNGVVDDSQLPKDRFSAERLKGVDSTLKIQPAKLEDSAVYLCASSPGRSYGYTFGSGTRLTVV.

The chain has TRBV4-1 and TRBJ2-3; no definite D call. Looked up from germline, CDR1 is MGHRA and CDR2 is YSYEKL. V was cut by 8 bases and J by 0 bases, with 9 bases left in between. This CDR3 is built from 13 residues. CDR3 DNA sequence: TGCGCCAGCGGGTCTGATAGCACAGATACGCAGTATTTT. Amino acids: CASGSDSTDTQYF.

In nucleotides, the CDR3 is TGTGCCAGCAGGGCACAGGGAGCCCCCACTGAAGCTTTCTTT. Amino acids: CASRAQGAPTEAFF. V usage is TRBV28 and J usage is TRBJ1-1, with D possibly matching TRBD1 (6 bases). Trimming left V 6 bases short and J 4 bases short, with 15 bases between. Germline values: CDR1 MDHEN, CDR2 SYDVKM. The CDR3 has 14 residues.

The chain links TRBV11-2 to TRBJ2-7, with a tentative D call TRBD2 (5 bases). Trimming pared 5 bases from V and 2 bases from J, leaving 13 bases between. The CDR3 consists of 14 residues. Germline CDR1 and CDR2: SGHAT and FQNNGV. The CDR3 DNA is TGTGCCAGCAGCCCCCCGACGGGAACCTACGAGCAGTACTTC. The encoded protein is CASSPPTGTYEQYF.

The V call is TRBV2, the J call TRBJ1-6, with 10 nucleotides matching TRBD1. V was pared by 6 bases and J by 9 bases, with 5 bases of the junction left unmatched. This CDR3 is 14 amino acids long. Per the germline V gene, CDR1 is SNHLY and CDR2 is FYNNEI. The CDR3 here is CASSQGDRGSPLHF. The CDR3 nucleotides read TGTGCCAGCAGCCAGGGGGACAGGGGTTCACCCCTCCACTTT.

This chain connects TRBV28 to TRBJ1-5; D ambiguous. This CDR3 region has 16 residues. The V gene lost 5 bases and the J gene lost 1 base, with 15 bases spanning the gap. The germline CDR1 and CDR2 sequences are MDHEN and SYDVKM. CDR3 sequence reads: CASSPRASKSNQPQHF. The CDR3 DNA follows: TGTGCCAGCAGTCCTCGAGCCTCAAAAAGCAATCAGCCCCAGCATTTT.

The chain joins TRBV7-2 to TRBJ2-5, with 7 bases aligning to TRBD2. The J call is doubtful: the DNA matches TRBJ2-7 better. This CDR3 is built from 18 residues. Germline loops: CDR1 SGHTA, CDR2 FQGNSA. The CDR3, as DNA: TGTGCCAGCAGCTTCCACGGGTCCAGCGGGATCCTACCGTACGAGCAGTACTTC. This codes for CASSFHGSSGILPYEQYF.

The chain combines TRBV6-9 with TRBJ2-7; weak D call: TRBD1 (6 bases). The CDR3 loop spans 17 amino acids. Germline V gene lookup returns CDR1 MNHGY and CDR2 SVAAGI. V gave up 2 bases and J gave up 2 bases, with 19 bases separating them. The CDR3 bases are TGTGCCAGCAGTTATCCCCAGGACAGCTCTACTACCTACGAGCAGTACTTC. Protein sequence: CASSYPQDSSTTYEQYF.

The CDR3 loop is CASMLRGDPRYGYTF. Here the CDR3 DNA reads TGTGCCAGCATGCTACGGGGCGACCCCCGTTATGGCTACACCTTC. This sequence joins TRBV6-1 and TRBJ1-2; the D gene is possibly TRBD1 (5 bases). Germline CDR1 MNHNS, CDR2 SASEGT. The V gene lost 7 bases and the J gene lost 5 bases, with 20 bases spanning the gap. The CDR3 covers 15 residues.

The chain employs TRBV30 and TRBJ1-1; D is uncertain. V lost 0 bases and J 5 bases, leaving 4 bases between the germline ends. Germline V CDR1 and CDR2: GTSNPN, SVGIG (reference sequence). This CDR3 is 11 amino acids long. The CDR3 region has the DNA TGTGCCTGGAGTGTTGGGACTGAAGCTTTCTTT. This gives the protein CAWSVGTEAFF.

The chain combines TRBV6-5 with TRBJ2-3; no reliable D call. The length of the CDR3 is 14 residues. With 8 bases removed from V and 0 bases from J, the gap between germline ends came to 12 bases. The germline V gene encodes CDR1 MNHEY and CDR2 SVGAGI. The chain's CDR3 is CASGIAFSTDTQYF. The CDR3 DNA reads as TGTGCCAGCGGGATCGCATTTAGCACAGATACGCAGTATTTT.

This chain links TRBV2 with TRBJ1-4; the D gene is possibly TRBD1 (5 bases). V lost 4 bases and J 7 bases, leaving 13 bases between the germline ends. CDR1 and CDR2 (germline): SNHLY, FYNNEI. The CDR3 runs to 14 residues. CDR3 coding DNA: TGTGCCAGCAGTGCAGGGCAGGGTAGTGAAAAACTGTTTTTT. It translates to CASSAGQGSEKLFF.

The chain employs TRBV2 and TRBJ1-1; no reliable D call. Trimming stripped 5 bases from V and 11 bases from J, with 9 bases between. The CDR3 totals 10 residues. In germline, CDR1 is SNHLY, CDR2 FYNNEI. In DNA, the CDR3 is TGTGCCAGCAGTCTCGCTGCCGCTTTCTTT. Amino acid sequence: CASSLAAAFF.

V is TRBV5-1 and J is TRBJ1-2; D perhaps matches TRBD1 (6 bases). Trimming took off 5 bases at V and 4 bases at J, with 15 bases between the two ends. The CDR3 sequence is 14 residues long. The germline V gene encodes CDR1 SGHRS and CDR2 YFSETQ. The DNA of the CDR3 is TGCGCCAGCAGTCATCAAGGGGGACTCTATGGCTACACCTTC. Translation: CASSHQGGLYGYTF.

The V gene is TRBV2, the J gene TRBJ2-7; D may correspond to TRBD1 or TRBD2 (6 bases each). V shed 4 bases and J shed 4 bases, with 14 bases lying between them. The CDR3 contains 14 residues. Germline V gives CDR1 SNHLY, CDR2 FYNNEI. The CDR3 DNA reads as TGTGCCAGCAGTGTAAGAAGGGGGGTGTACGAGCAGTACTTC. The encoded protein is CASSVRRGVYEQYF.